The 25 T cell receptor beta chains below all came from one sample that was sequenced in a study of T cells in Graves' hyperthyroidism and ophthalmopathy. Amplification yielded TCR beta CDR3 regions, with RNA transcripts as the source. HTBI primers were used for first-round RT-PCR of the TCR CDR3. Each CDR3 protein is one row after TCRdb ran MiXCR on the multiplex PCR reads. The data contain about 600,000 distinct CDR3 sequences, 13% to 15% of them singletons. Sequenced input: blood. The origin of the receptors is a woman aged 18-30 years with Graves' ophthalmopathy.

At least ten counts were recorded for this clonotype. The chain employs TRBV29-1 and TRBJ2-7; D gene uncertain. The CDR3 covers 13 residues. From germline, CDR1 is SQVTM and CDR2 ANQGSEA. The V end lost 6 bases, the J end lost 0 bases, and 12 bases lay between the germline ends. The CDR3 DNA reads as TGCAGCGTCTCTGGTAGTATCTCCTACGAGCAGTACTTC. Amino acid sequence: CSVSGSISYEQYF.

This clonotype was seen a handful of times. The chain couples TRBV10-3 to TRBJ2-3; D possibly corresponds to TRBD1 (5 bases). CDR1 and CDR2 (germline): ENHRY, SYGVKD. The CDR3 has 17 residues. V was shortened by 4 bases and J by 2 bases, with 19 bases between the two germline ends. The chain's CDR3 is CAISGDMGQDPTDTQYF. The DNA of the CDR3 is TGTGCCATCAGTGGGGATATGGGGCAGGATCCCACAGATACGCAGTATTTT.

The gene calls are TRBV20-1 and TRBJ2-3, with TRBD2 matching 10 bases. The junction had 5 bases not matched to a gene; V was cut back by 0 bases and J by 8 bases. The CDR3 covers 14 residues. Germline V gives CDR1 DFQATT, CDR2 SNEGSKA (reference sequence). For the CDR3, the DNA is TGCAGTGCTAGAGACGGGACTAGCGAACGTACGCAGTATTTT. Its translation: CSARDGTSERTQYF.

In its sample, this clonotype was seen many times. This rearrangement joins TRBV27 to TRBJ1-6, with D unresolved. With 6 bases removed from V and 10 bases from J, the gap between germline ends came to 13 bases. The V gene's germline CDR1 is MNHEY and CDR2 SMNVEV (reference sequence). The CDR3 is 13 residues long. CDR3 nucleotides: TGTGCCAGCAGCCCGCGGTCGCGGTCACCCCTCCACTTT. Its translation is CASSPRSRSPLHF.

This clonotype appeared a few times. V gene TRBV9 combines with J gene TRBJ2-2; 12 positions agree with TRBD2. The CDR3 loop spans 16 amino acids. CDR1 is SGDLS, CDR2 YYNGEE, per germline. The trim removed 3 bases at V and 6 bases at J, leaving 6 bases unmatched. The CDR3: CASSATSGSGAGELFF. In DNA form, the CDR3 reads TGTGCCAGCAGCGCGACTAGCGGGAGTGGGGCCGGGGAGCTGTTTTTT.

This clonotype was seen ten or more times. The genes are TRBV2 and TRBJ2-2; 13 nucleotides align to TRBD2. Looked up from germline, CDR1 is SNHLY and CDR2 is FYNNEI. The CDR3 is made up of 17 amino acids. V lost 5 bases, J lost 2 bases, and 5 bases stayed unmatched. The CDR3 is CASSFRLAGGNTGELFF. The CDR3 nucleotides read TGTGCCAGCAGTTTCCGACTAGCGGGGGGAAACACCGGGGAGCTGTTTTTT.

This clonotype was seen ten or more times. The chain has TRBV14 and TRBJ2-3, with D possibly matching TRBD2 (5 bases). CDR1 and CDR2 from the germline V gene are SGHDN and FVKESK. This CDR3 contains 15 residues. V lost 5 bases to trimming and J lost 0 bases, with 12 bases between them. CDR3 amino acids: CASSGTRRSTDTQYF. In DNA form, the CDR3 reads TGTGCCAGCAGCGGCACTCGGAGGAGCACAGATACGCAGTATTTT.

The chain employs TRBV20-1 and TRBJ2-7; possibly TRBD2 for D (6 bases). Trimming shortened V by 2 bases and J by 0 bases, and 11 bases separated the two germline ends. The length of the CDR3 is 14 residues. The germline CDR1 and CDR2 sequences are DFQATT and SNEGSKA (reference sequence). This CDR3 is CSARSAGNSYEQYF. CDR3 sequence (DNA): TGCAGTGCTAGATCGGCGGGAAACTCCTACGAGCAGTACTTC.

This clonotype is a singleton in its sample. The CDR3 nucleotides read TGCGCCAGCAGCCAAGAGACTAGCGGTTCGACCTCCCCCGGCGAGCAGTACTTC. The encoded protein is CASSQETSGSTSPGEQYF. The chain combines TRBV4-3 with TRBJ2-7; 9 nucleotides agree with TRBD2. Germline lookup yields CDR1 LGHNA and CDR2 YSLEER. This CDR3 contains 18 residues. The J segment lost 6 bases and the V segment lost 0 bases, leaving 15 bases of the junction unmatched.

A word on this clonotype: The CDR3 end shows no conserved phenylalanine or tryptophan, and so a read error is likely. The rearrangement uses TRBV7-2 and TRBJ1-5, with D perhaps matching TRBD1 (5 bases). Germline values: CDR1 SGHTA, CDR2 FQGNSA. The germline V and J ends were trimmed by 6 bases and 0 bases, with 15 bases remaining between them. The CDR3 consists of 16 residues. The CDR3, as DNA: TGTGCCAGCAGTCCCGCGGGGCCTTATAGCAATCAGCCCCAGCATTCT. It encodes CASSPAGPYSNQPQHS.

This chain links TRBV24-1 with TRBJ2-1; no definite D call. The CDR3 is 10 residues long. Trimming shortened V by 7 bases and J by 8 bases, and 5 bases separated the two germline ends. Germline CDR1 reads KGHDR; CDR2 reads SFDVKD. CDR3 residues: CATSHDEQFF. CDR3 DNA sequence: TGTGCCACCAGCCACGATGAGCAGTTCTTC.

This clonotype was seen a few times. The rearrangement links TRBV24-1 to TRBJ2-4; 7 positions match TRBD1. J was trimmed by 2 bases and V by 6 bases; bases with no gene match: 9. In germline, CDR1 is KGHDR, CDR2 SFDVKD. The CDR3 runs to 16 residues. The CDR3 is CATSSGTEQTKNIQYF. The CDR3, as DNA: TGTGCCACCAGTTCCGGGACAGAGCAGACCAAAAACATTCAGTACTTC.

This clonotype was counted once. The rearrangement joins TRBV25-1 to TRBJ2-6; D tentatively reads TRBD1 or TRBD2 (5 bases each). Per germline, CDR1 MGHDK and CDR2 SYGVNS. V lost 3 bases, J lost 1 base, and 7 bases lay in between. The CDR3 contains 15 residues. The CDR3 bases are TGTGCCAGCAGTGATTGGGGGTCTGGGGCCAACGTCCTGACTTTC. It specifies CASSDWGSGANVLTF.

Turning to this clonotype: The junction shows a germline mismatch at one end, possibly a read error. The chain uses TRBV20-1 and TRBJ2-1; 9 bases are shared with TRBD2. Germline assignment: CDR1 DFQATT and CDR2 SNEGSKA (reference sequence). CDR3 size: 16 residues. CDR3 sequence: CSARGVSGRPNNEQFF. The CDR3 DNA follows: TGCAGTGCGAGAGGGGTAAGCGGGAGGCCCAACAATGAGCAGTTCTTC.

This clonotype was seen repeatedly, ten times or more. The genes are TRBV10-3 and TRBJ2-1, with TRBD1 matching over 12 bases. V lost 3 bases, J lost 8 bases, and 5 bases stayed unmatched. Germline V gives CDR1 ENHRY, CDR2 SYGVKD. CDR3 size: 15 residues. CDR3 nucleotide sequence: TGTGCCATCAGTGAAGGGACAGGGGGCGGCTATGAGCAGTTCTTC. This translates into CAISEGTGGGYEQFF.

The chain joins TRBV3-1 to TRBJ2-1; 8 bases are shared with TRBD2. CDR3 size: 15 residues. From germline, CDR1 is LGHDT and CDR2 YNNKEL (reference sequence). V lost 6 bases and J lost 7; bases outside the gene matches: 11. CDR3 bases: TGTGCCAGCAGGCCCAGCGGGAGCCCGGGGAATGAGCAGTTCTTC. Translated: CASRPSGSPGNEQFF.

This clonotype appeared a few times. The chain carries TRBV5-1 and TRBJ2-5; TRBD1 matches at 9 bases. Unmatched junction bases numbered 10, after V lost 4 bases and J lost 6 bases. The CDR3 contains 15 residues. The V gene's germline CDR1 is SGHRS and CDR2 YFSETQ. CDR3: CASSGAHRGLKTQYF. DNA for the CDR3: TGCGCCAGCAGCGGGGCTCACAGGGGGCTGAAGACCCAGTACTTC. The variable domain in full, with the rest retrieved from reference TRBV5-1 and TRBJ2-5, is KAGVTQTPRYLIKTRGQQVTLSCSPISGHRSVSWYQQTPGQGLQFLFEYFSETQRNKGNFPGRFSGRQFSNSRSEMNVSTLELGDSALYLCASSGAHRGLKTQYFGPGTRLLVL.

The V and J genes are TRBV7-9 and TRBJ2-5; 7 bases line up with TRBD1. With V trimmed by 4 bases and J by 5 bases, 10 bases remained unmatched. Per germline, CDR1 SEHNR and CDR2 FQNEAQ (reference sequence). The CDR3 is 15 residues long. The CDR3 is CASSSEKTGHETQYF. The CDR3 nucleotides are TGTGCCAGCAGCTCAGAAAAGACAGGGCACGAGACCCAGTACTTC.

This clonotype has at least ten counts. The chain links TRBV14 to TRBJ1-1, with D perhaps matching TRBD1 (5 bases). Germline CDR1 reads SGHDN; CDR2 reads FVKESK. This CDR3 contains 15 residues. V lost 0 bases to trimming and J lost 0 bases, with 8 bases between them. CDR3 residues: CASSQEGVLNTEAFF. In DNA form, the CDR3 reads TGTGCCAGCAGCCAAGAAGGGGTCTTGAACACTGAAGCTTTCTTT.

This clonotype was detected ten times or more. V usage is TRBV20-1 and J usage is TRBJ2-5, with TRBD2 as a possible D gene (6 bases). Germline V CDR1 and CDR2: DFQATT, SNEGSKA (reference sequence). This CDR3 comprises 15 residues. V was cut by 0 bases and J by 1 base, with 12 bases left in between. The CDR3 DNA is TGCAGTGCTAGAGACCCCCGGGACTTCCAAGAGACCCAGTACTTC. Protein sequence: CSARDPRDFQETQYF.

The rearrangement uses TRBV19 and TRBJ2-2; D assignment may be TRBD1 or TRBD2 (6 bases each). CDR3 size: 16 residues. V lost 3 bases to trimming and J lost 1 base, with 12 bases between them. The germline gives CDR1 LNHDA, CDR2 SQIVND (reference sequence). The CDR3 DNA follows: TGTGCCAGTAGTATCGAAGGGGGGCTGAACACCGGGGAGCTGTTTTTT. Translating it yields CASSIEGGLNTGELFF.

The chain's CDR3 is CASSLQPAHGGETQYF. CDR3 nucleotides: TGTGCCAGCAGCTTGCAACCGGCCCACGGAGGAGAGACCCAGTACTTC. This chain uses TRBV7-6 with TRBJ2-5, with D perhaps matching TRBD2 (5 bases). The CDR3 runs to 16 residues. Looked up from germline, CDR1 is SGHVS and CDR2 is FNYEAQ. V lost 3 bases to trimming and J lost 4 bases, with 18 bases between them.

This chain connects TRBV2 to TRBJ2-3, with D maybe TRBD1 (5 bases). V dropped 6 bases and J dropped 0 bases, with 16 bases sitting between them. This CDR3 region has 16 residues. Germline-derived CDR1 and CDR2 are SNHLY and FYNNEI. CDR3 DNA: TGTGCCAGCAGCGTAGGGGTCGGATCTAGCACAGATACGCAGTATTTT. Translated: CASSVGVGSSTDTQYF. Based on the CDR3 plus reference TRBV2 and TRBJ2-3, the full variable domain is EPEVTQTPSHQVTQMGQEVILRCVPISNHLYFYWYRQILGQKVEFLVSFYNNEISEKSEIFDDQFSVERPDGSNFTLKIRSTKLEDSAMYFCASSVGVGSSTDTQYFGPGTRLTVL.

This clonotype occurred many times. The chain has TRBV6-2 or TRBV6-3 and TRBJ2-5, with TRBD2 identical over 9 bases. The V gene's germline CDR1 is MNHEY and CDR2 SVGEGT. V shed 5 bases and J 3 bases; nucleotides not matched to a gene: 4. The CDR3 runs to 14 residues. The CDR3 nucleotides read TGTGCCAGCAGTACCCTAGCGGGAAAAGAGACCCAGTACTTC. Translated, it gives CASSTLAGKETQYF.

V gene TRBV18 combines with J gene TRBJ1-2; D gene unclear. In germline, CDR1 is KGHSH, CDR2 LQKENI. Deletions cut 2 bases from V and 1 base from J, with 8 bases between. The CDR3 is 14 residues long. In DNA, the CDR3 is TGTGCCAGCTCACCAAGGGTGGTTAACTATGGCTACACCTTC. Encoded protein: CASSPRVVNYGYTF.